Listed below are T cell receptor beta chains from one sample, sequenced in a study of blood T cells in healthy people across ages. One entry per CDR3 protein results from TCRdb running MiXCR on the 5' RACE reads. The sample yields 750,000 to 950,000 distinct CDR3 sequences, approximately 24% seen once. This sample was also put to use in a study of T cells of mothers and their children.

The sequenced sample was blood. The source is a boy between 10 and 17 years old in good health. Each CDR3 is given with its conserved first and last residue. The D gene is left open where the match is weak. For some rows the clone size is stated as once, few or many, or as a class when expanded; others skip it.

v_call	d_call	clone_size	j_call	cdr3_aa	cdr3_nt
TRBV7-2	TRBD1	few	TRBJ1-6	CASSLQGAYNSPLHF	TGTGCCAGCAGCTTACAGGGGGCTTATAATTCACCCCTCCACTTT
TRBV6-1	NA	few	TRBJ2-7	CASSEAPGAYEQYF	TGTGCCAGCAGTGAAGCCCCAGGGGCCTACGAGCAGTACTTC
TRBV28	TRBD2	NA	TRBJ2-1	CASNLAGGEYNEQFF	TGTGCCAGCAATCTAGCGGGGGGGGAGTACAATGAGCAGTTCTTC
TRBV9	TRBD2	NA	TRBJ2-2	CASSAGTSVTGELFF	TGTGCCAGCAGCGCCGGGACTAGCGTTACCGGGGAGCTGTTTTTT
TRBV28	TRBD2	few	TRBJ2-7	CASSAGTTEQYF	TGTGCCAGCAGTGCCGGGACTACCGAGCAGTACTTC
TRBV3-1	NA	NA	TRBJ1-5	CASSPAGQGNQPQHF	TGTGCCAGCAGTCCGGCGGGGCAAGGCAATCAGCCCCAGCATTTT
TRBV15	NA	NA	TRBJ2-5	CATSRDGDGRGAQYF	TGTGCCACCAGCAGAGATGGGGACGGCCGGGGTGCCCAGTACTTC
TRBV14	NA	NA	TRBJ2-1	CASSQEARDLPVATIVETLYF	TGTGCCAGCAGCCAAGAAGCGCGCGATTTACCAGTCGCAACGATCGTGGAGACCCTGTACTTC
TRBV6-1	TRBD1	few	TRBJ1-6	CASTGTVNSPLHF	TGTGCCAGCACCGGGACAGTCAATTCACCCCTCCACTTT
TRBV7-9	NA	NA	TRBJ2-1	CASSPFLGAVYNEQFF	TGTGCCAGCAGCCCTTTTCTCGGGGCCGTCTACAATGAGCAGTTCTTC
TRBV20-1	NA	NA	TRBJ2-7	CSARKGAGNYEQYF	TGCAGTGCTAGAAAGGGCGCCGGGAACTACGAGCAGTACTTC
TRBV28	TRBD2	few	TRBJ2-1	CASSFPTSGGLYNEQFF	TGTGCCAGCAGTTTCCCCACTAGCGGGGGTTTATACAATGAGCAGTTCTTC
TRBV7-2	NA	few	TRBJ1-6	CASSTPGESPLHF	TGTGCCAGCAGCACCCCAGGGGAGTCACCCCTCCACTTT
TRBV9	NA	few	TRBJ1-1	CASSTRGLNTEAFF	TGTGCCAGCAGCACCCGGGGCTTGAACACTGAAGCTTTCTTT
TRBV20-1	NA	few	TRBJ2-7	CSASDRSSYEQYF	TGCAGTGCTAGCGACAGGAGCTCCTACGAGCAGTACTTC
TRBV15	TRBD2	NA	TRBJ2-5	CATSKKRGRQETQYF	TGTGCCACCAGCAAAAAGCGGGGGCGGCAAGAGACCCAGTACTTC
TRBV7-2	NA	many	TRBJ2-2	CASSPDPGTGELFF	TGTGCCAGCAGCCCGGACCCCGGGACCGGGGAGCTGTTTTTT
TRBV3-1	TRBD1	many	TRBJ2-7	CASSPTGGEQYF	TGTGCCAGCAGTCCTACAGGGGGCGAGCAGTACTTC
TRBV27	NA	few	TRBJ1-1	CASRSTLGGHPGAFF	TGTGCCAGCCGCTCGACCTTAGGGGGGCACCCTGGTGCTTTCTTT
TRBV24-1	TRBD1	NA	TRBJ2-3	CATSDLNRGTYTQYF	TGTGCCACCAGTGATTTGAACAGGGGGACGTATACGCAGTATTTT
TRBV29-1	TRBD1	few	TRBJ1-6	CSVGTGGQPLHF	TGCAGCGTTGGGACAGGGGGTCAACCCCTCCACTTT
TRBV7-3	TRBD2	NA	TRBJ2-3	CASSTTSGGISDAQYF	TGTGCCAGCAGCACTACTAGCGGGGGGATATCAGATGCGCAGTATTTT
TRBV29-1	TRBD1	few	TRBJ2-4	CSARGLGNIQYF	TGCAGCGCTAGGGGGCTCGGGAACATTCAGTACTTC
TRBV12-3/TRBV12-4	TRBD1	NA	TRBJ1-2	CASSSRTGLNGYTF	TGTGCCAGCAGTAGCCGGACAGGATTAAATGGCTACACCTTC
TRBV6-5	NA	few	TRBJ2-7	CASRRTAYYEQYF	TGTGCCAGCAGGCGGACAGCCTATTACGAGCAGTACTTC
TRBV6-5	NA	few	TRBJ2-1	CASRTPGSYEQFF	TGTGCCAGCAGAACACCGGGTTCCTATGAGCAGTTCTTC
TRBV28	TRBD1	NA	TRBJ2-7	CASSPQTGKPTPEQYF	TGTGCCAGCAGTCCCCAGACAGGGAAACCTACTCCCGAGCAGTACTTC
TRBV7-3	NA	few	TRBJ2-2	CASSGRGRGTGELFF	TGTGCCAGCAGCGGGAGGGGGCGCGGCACCGGGGAGCTGTTTTTT
TRBV9	NA	NA	TRBJ2-3	CASSVSSLTDTQYF	TGTGCCAGCAGCGTATCCAGCCTCACAGATACGCAGTATTTT
TRBV7-8	TRBD2	NA	TRBJ2-1	CASSPERGGFNEQFF	TGTGCCAGCAGCCCAGAGCGGGGGGGCTTCAATGAGCAGTTCTTC
TRBV25-1	TRBD1	many	TRBJ2-3	CASSGSSGGQTDTQYF	TGTGCCAGCAGTGGATCATCAGGGGGACAGACAGATACGCAGTATTTT
TRBV20-1	NA	few	TRBJ2-5	CSAYREETQYF	TGCAGTGCTTACAGGGAAGAGACCCAGTACTTC
TRBV10-2	NA	few	TRBJ1-1	CASQPNGLNTEAFF	TGCGCCAGCCAACCTAATGGGCTGAACACTGAAGCTTTCTTT
TRBV6-6	NA	few	TRBJ2-3	CASTSGGFYTQYF	TGTGCCAGCACTTCGGGGGGCTTCTATACGCAGTATTTT
TRBV9	NA	NA	TRBJ1-4	CASSGAGANEKLFF	TGTGCCAGCAGCGGGGCAGGGGCGAATGAAAAACTGTTTTTT
TRBV11-1	TRBD1	NA	TRBJ2-6	CASNLWDPGQGSAGANVLTF	TGTGCCAGCAACCTGTGGGATCCGGGACAGGGTTCTGCTGGGGCCAACGTCCTGACTTTC
TRBV7-2	NA	NA	TRBJ1-2	CASSLLWGRPDYGYTF	TGTGCCAGCAGCCTATTATGGGGGAGGCCAGACTATGGCTACACCTTC
TRBV5-1	TRBD1	NA	TRBJ1-2	CASSFRTGADYGYTF	TGCGCCAGCAGCTTCCGGACAGGGGCAGACTATGGCTACACCTTC
TRBV12-3/TRBV12-4	TRBD1	NA	TRBJ1-3	CAGRTGYGNTIYF	TGTGCCGGCCGGACAGGGTACGGAAACACCATATATTTT
TRBV6-1	NA	few	TRBJ2-6	CASSGASSGANVLTF	TGTGCCAGCAGTGGGGCCAGCTCTGGGGCCAACGTCCTGACTTTC
TRBV6-5	TRBD2	NA	TRBJ2-7	CASSYSAGGGYYEQYF	TGTGCCAGCAGTTACTCCGCGGGAGGGGGCTACTACGAGCAGTACTTC
TRBV25-1	NA	NA	TRBJ2-1	CASSESSRGRYNEQFF	TGTGCCAGCAGTGAGTCGAGCAGGGGCCGATACAATGAGCAGTTCTTC
TRBV6-2/TRBV6-3	NA	NA	TRBJ2-5	CASSSIRPLGTPETQYF	TGTGCCAGCAGTTCCATACGACCCTTAGGGACACCCGAGACCCAGTACTTC
TRBV20-1	NA	NA	TRBJ2-1	CSVGAGLYNEQFF	TGCAGTGTGGGCGCGGGGCTTTACAATGAGCAGTTCTTC
TRBV7-2	NA	NA	TRBJ1-4	CASSPGGFSTNEKLFF	TGTGCCAGCAGCCCCGGGGGGTTTTCAACTAATGAAAAACTGTTTTTT
TRBV20-1	NA	few	TRBJ2-2	CSISGNTGELFF	TGCAGCATCTCTGGGAACACCGGGGAGCTGTTTTTT
TRBV20-1	TRBD1	few	TRBJ1-2	CSAIFRDSLYGYTF	TGCAGTGCCATTTTCCGGGACAGTCTCTATGGCTACACCTTC
TRBV7-9	NA	few	TRBJ1-1	CASSLGGPEAFF	TGTGCCAGCAGCTTGGGGGGTCCTGAAGCTTTCTTT
TRBV9	NA	NA	TRBJ2-5	CASSVASRETQYF	TGTGCCAGCAGCGTGGCCAGCCGAGAGACCCAGTACTTC
TRBV12-3/TRBV12-4	NA	few	TRBJ1-2	CASSTRPAGYGYTF	TGTGCCAGCAGTACACGGCCGGCCGGCTATGGCTACACCTTC
TRBV6-5	TRBD1	NA	TRBJ2-3	CASSYLQGSGTDTQYF	TGTGCCAGCAGTTACCTACAGGGGAGCGGCACAGATACGCAGTATTTT
TRBV18	NA	NA	TRBJ2-7	CASSRLGGLTTTGEQYF	TGTGCCAGCTCAAGGTTGGGGGGTTTAACTACTACGGGCGAGCAGTACTTC
TRBV15	TRBD1	NA	TRBJ2-3	CATSGRQGRSTDTQYF	TGTGCCACCAGCGGAAGACAGGGGAGGAGCACAGATACGCAGTATTTT